This entry is about one T cell receptor beta chain. Its antigen remains unidentified. The sample comes from a study of cytomegalovirus exposure and HLA in healthy donors. Findings of the study overall: Presence/absence analyses treated sequencing depth as roughly uniform across donors. Most TCR sequences were rare, but some public TCRs occurred in many donors.

Use of 60 Vbeta and 13 Jbeta primers characterized the PCR. Some clones are missing from TCRdb's copy, which holds only in-frame ones; the method was immunoSEQ multiplex PCR. The sample carries 160,000 or so clones, more than 60% recorded once. Trimming removed 0 bases at V and 5 bases at J, with 7 bases between. The CDR3 loop spans 13 amino acids. Germline V gene sequence: CDR1 ENHRY, CDR2 SYGVKD. The source is a woman aged 40-49 years in good health and CMV-seropositive. The chain employs TRBV10-3 and TRBJ1-1; D uncertain. Sequencing was carried out using PBMCs. The CDR3 bases are TGTGCCATCAGTGAGTCGCGTGAGACTGAAGCTTTCTTT. Protein: CAISESRETEAFF.